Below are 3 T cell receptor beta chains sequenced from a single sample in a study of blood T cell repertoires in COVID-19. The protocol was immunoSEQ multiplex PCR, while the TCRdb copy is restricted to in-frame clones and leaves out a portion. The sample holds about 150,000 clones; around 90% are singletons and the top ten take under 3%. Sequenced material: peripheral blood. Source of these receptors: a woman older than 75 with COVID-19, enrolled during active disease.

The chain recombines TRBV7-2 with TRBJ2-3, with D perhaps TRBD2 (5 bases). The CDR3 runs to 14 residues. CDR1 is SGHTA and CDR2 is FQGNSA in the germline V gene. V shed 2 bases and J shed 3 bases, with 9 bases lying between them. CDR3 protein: CASSLSLGTDTQYF. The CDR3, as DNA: TGTGCCAGCAGCTTATCACTAGGGACAGATACGCAGTATTTT.

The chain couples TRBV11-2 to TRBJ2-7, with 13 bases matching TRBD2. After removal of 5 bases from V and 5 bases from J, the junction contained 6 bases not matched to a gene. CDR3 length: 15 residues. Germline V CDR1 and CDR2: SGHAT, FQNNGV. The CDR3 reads CASSGTSGISHEQYF. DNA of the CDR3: TGTGCCAGCAGCGGGACTAGCGGGATTTCCCACGAGCAGTACTTC. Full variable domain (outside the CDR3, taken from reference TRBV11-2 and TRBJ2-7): EAGVAQSPRYKIIEKRQSVAFWCNPISGHATLYWYQQILGQGPKLLIQFQNNGVVDDSQLPKDRFSAERLKGVDSTLKIQPAKLEDSAVYLCASSGTSGISHEQYFGPGTRLTVT.

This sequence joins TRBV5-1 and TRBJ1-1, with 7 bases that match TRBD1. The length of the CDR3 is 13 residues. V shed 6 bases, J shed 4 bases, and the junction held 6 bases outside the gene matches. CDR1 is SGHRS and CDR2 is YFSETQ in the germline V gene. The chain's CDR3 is CASNRGGLTEAFF. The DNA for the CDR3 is TGCGCCAGCAACAGGGGCGGTCTCACTGAAGCTTTCTTT.